The source of this T cell receptor (beta chain) is a study of OX40 agonist ivuxolimab in advanced cancers. Study as a whole: Partial response was recorded in three patients: one hepatocellular carcinoma and two cutaneous melanoma cases.

The method was immunoSEQ multiplex PCR; TCRdb's version includes in-frame clones alone and lacks a portion of them. The sample has over 30,000 clones, around 80% seen once. V dropped 5 bases and J dropped 7 bases, with 14 bases sitting between them. Germline V lookup: CDR1 SGHTA, CDR2 FQGTGA. The CDR3 runs to 13 residues. This clone was found a few times. The TCR was taken from an adult with an advanced solid tumor such as melanoma, head and neck, liver or kidney cancer. The chain uses TRBV7-3 and TRBJ1-1; D is perhaps TRBD1 (5 bases). This specimen was CD4+ or CD8+ T cells sorted from blood, taken in a trial of the OX40 agonist ivuxolimab. The CDR3 protein is CASSTPPGSEAFF. For the CDR3, the DNA is TGTGCCAGCAGCACCCCCCCAGGGAGTGAAGCTTTCTTT. The full variable domain, with the rest looked up from reference TRBV7-3 and TRBJ1-1, is GAGVSQTPSNKVTEKGKYVELRCDPISGHTALYWYRQSLGQGPEFLIYFQGTGAADDSGLPNDRFFAVRPEGSVSTLKIQRTERGDSAVYLCASSTPPGSEAFFGQGTRLTVV.